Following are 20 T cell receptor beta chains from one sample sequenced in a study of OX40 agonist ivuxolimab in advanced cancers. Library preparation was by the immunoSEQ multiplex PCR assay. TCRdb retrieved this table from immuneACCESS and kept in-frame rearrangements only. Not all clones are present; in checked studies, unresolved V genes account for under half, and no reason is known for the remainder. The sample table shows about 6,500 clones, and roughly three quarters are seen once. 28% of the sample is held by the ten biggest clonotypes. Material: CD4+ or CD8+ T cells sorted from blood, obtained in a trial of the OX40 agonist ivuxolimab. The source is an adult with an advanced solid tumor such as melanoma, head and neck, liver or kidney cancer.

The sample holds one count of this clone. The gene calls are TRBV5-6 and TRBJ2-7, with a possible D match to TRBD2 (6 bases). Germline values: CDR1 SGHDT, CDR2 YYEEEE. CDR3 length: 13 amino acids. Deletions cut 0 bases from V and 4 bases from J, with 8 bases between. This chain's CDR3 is CASSLGGGYEQYF. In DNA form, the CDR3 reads TGTGCCAGCAGCTTGGGTGGGGGGTACGAGCAGTACTTC.

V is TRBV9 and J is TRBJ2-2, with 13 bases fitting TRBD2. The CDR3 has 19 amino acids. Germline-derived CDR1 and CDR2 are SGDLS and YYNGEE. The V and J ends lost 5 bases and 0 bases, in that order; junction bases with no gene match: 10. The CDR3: CASSDSGTSGESNTGELFF. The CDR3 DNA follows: TGTGCCAGCAGTGATTCCGGGACTAGCGGGGAATCGAACACCGGGGAGCTGTTTTTT.

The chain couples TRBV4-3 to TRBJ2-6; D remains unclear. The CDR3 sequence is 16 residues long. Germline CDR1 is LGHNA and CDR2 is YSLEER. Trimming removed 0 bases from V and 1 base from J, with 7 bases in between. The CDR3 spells CASSQEGSSGANVLTF. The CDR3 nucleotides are TGCGCCAGCAGCCAAGAGGGCTCATCTGGGGCCAACGTCCTGACTTTC.

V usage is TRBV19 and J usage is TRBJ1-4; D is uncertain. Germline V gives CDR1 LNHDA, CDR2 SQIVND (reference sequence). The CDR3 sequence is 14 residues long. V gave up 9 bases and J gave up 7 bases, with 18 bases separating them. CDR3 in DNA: TGTGCCAGCTCTTTAGTTGGCGGACCTGAAAAACTGTTTTTT. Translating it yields CASSLVGGPEKLFF.

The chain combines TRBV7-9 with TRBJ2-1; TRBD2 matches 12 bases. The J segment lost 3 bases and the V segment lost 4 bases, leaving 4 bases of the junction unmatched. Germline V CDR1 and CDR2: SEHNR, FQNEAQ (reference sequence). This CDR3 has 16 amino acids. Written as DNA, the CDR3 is TGTGCCAGCAGCTCTAGCGGGAGGGGGCTCTACAATGAGCAGTTCTTC. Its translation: CASSSSGRGLYNEQFF.

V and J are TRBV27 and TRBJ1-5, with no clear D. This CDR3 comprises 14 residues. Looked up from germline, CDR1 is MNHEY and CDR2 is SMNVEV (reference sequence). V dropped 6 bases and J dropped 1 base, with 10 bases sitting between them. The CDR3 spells CASRESTSNQPQHF. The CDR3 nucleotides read TGTGCCAGCAGGGAGTCCACCAGCAATCAGCCCCAGCATTTT.

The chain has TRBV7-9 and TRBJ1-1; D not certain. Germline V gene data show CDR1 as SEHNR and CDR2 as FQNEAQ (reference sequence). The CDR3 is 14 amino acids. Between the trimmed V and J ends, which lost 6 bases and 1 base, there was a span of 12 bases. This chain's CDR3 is CASRPPLSNTEAFF. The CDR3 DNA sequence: TGTGCCAGCAGGCCCCCTCTTTCGAACACTGAAGCTTTCTTT.

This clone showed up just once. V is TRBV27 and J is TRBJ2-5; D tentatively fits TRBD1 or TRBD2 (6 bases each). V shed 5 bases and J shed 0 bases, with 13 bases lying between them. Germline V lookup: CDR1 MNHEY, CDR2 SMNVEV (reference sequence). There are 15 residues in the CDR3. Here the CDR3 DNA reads TGTGCCAGCAGTGTCCTCGGGGGCTACCAAGAGACCCAGTACTTC. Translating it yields CASSVLGGYQETQYF.

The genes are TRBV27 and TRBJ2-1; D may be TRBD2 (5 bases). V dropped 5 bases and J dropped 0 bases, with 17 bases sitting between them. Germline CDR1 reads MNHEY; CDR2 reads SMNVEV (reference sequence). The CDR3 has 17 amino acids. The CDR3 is CASSPYGRGSSYNEQFF. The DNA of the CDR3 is TGTGCCAGCAGTCCATACGGTCGGGGTAGCTCCTACAATGAGCAGTTCTTC.

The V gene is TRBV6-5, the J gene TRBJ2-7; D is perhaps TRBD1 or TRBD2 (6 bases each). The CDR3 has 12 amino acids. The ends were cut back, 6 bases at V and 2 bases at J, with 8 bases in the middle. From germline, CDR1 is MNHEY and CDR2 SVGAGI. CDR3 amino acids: CASRRGPYEQYF. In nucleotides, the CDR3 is TGTGCCAGCAGACGGGGGCCCTACGAGCAGTACTTC.

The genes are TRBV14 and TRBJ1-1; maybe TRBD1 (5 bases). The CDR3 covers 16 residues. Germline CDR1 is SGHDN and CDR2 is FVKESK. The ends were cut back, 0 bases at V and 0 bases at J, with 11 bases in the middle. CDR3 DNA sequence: TGTGCCAGCAGCCAAGACGGCAGGGTTATGAACACTGAAGCTTTCTTT. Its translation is CASSQDGRVMNTEAFF.

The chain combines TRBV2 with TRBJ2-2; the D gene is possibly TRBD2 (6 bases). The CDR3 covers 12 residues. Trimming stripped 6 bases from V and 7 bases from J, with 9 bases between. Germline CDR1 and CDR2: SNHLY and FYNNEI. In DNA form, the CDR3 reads TGTGCCAGCAGCGGGGGAGTCGGGGAGCTGTTTTTT. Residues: CASSGGVGELFF.

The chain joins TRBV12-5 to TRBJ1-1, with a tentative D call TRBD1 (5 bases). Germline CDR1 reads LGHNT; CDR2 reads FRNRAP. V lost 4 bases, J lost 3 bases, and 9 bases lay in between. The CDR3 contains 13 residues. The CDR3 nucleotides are TGTGCTAGTGGTTCCAGGGTAGACACTGAAGCTTTCTTT. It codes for CASGSRVDTEAFF.

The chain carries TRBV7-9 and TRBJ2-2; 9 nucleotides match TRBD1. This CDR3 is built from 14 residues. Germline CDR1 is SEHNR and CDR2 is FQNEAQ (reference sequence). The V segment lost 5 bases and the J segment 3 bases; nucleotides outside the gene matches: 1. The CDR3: CASSRQGDTGELFF. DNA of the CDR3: TGTGCCAGCAGCCGACAGGGGGACACCGGGGAGCTGTTTTTT.

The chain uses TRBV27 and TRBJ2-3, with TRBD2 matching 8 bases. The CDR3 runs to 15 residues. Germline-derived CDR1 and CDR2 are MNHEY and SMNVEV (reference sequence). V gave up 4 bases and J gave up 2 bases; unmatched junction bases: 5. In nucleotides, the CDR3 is TGTGCCAGCAGTTCCACTAGCGGCAACACAGATACGCAGTATTTT. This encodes CASSSTSGNTDTQYF.

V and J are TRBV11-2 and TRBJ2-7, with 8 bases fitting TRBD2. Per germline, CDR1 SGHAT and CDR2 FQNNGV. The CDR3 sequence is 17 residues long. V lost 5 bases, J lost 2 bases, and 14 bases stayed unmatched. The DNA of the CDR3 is TGTGCCAGCAGCCCTCCGCCCACTAGCGGAGATACCTACGAGCAGTACTTC. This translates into CASSPPPTSGDTYEQYF.

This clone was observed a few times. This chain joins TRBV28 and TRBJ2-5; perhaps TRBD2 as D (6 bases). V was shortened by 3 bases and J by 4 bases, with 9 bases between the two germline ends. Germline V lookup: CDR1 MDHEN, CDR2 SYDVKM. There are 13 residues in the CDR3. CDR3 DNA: TGTGCCAGCAGTTTGCTGGAGGGAGAGACCCAGTACTTC. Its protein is CASSLLEGETQYF.

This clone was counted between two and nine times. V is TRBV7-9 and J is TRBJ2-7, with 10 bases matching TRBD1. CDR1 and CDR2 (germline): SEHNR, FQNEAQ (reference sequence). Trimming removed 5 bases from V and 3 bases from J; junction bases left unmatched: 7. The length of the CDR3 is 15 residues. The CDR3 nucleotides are TGTGCCAGCAGCCCCGGGACAGGGGCCCACTACGAGCAGTACTTC. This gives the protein CASSPGTGAHYEQYF.

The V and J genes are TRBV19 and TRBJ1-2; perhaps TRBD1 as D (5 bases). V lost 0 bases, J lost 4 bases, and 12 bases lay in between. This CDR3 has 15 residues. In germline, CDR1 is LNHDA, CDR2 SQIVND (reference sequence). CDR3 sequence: CASSIDPGLAYGYTF. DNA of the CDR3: TGTGCCAGTAGTATAGATCCGGGACTGGCCTATGGCTACACCTTC.

CDR3 region: CSVADSSYEQYF. CDR3 in DNA: TGCAGCGTTGCGGACAGCTCTTACGAGCAGTACTTC. V usage is TRBV29-1 and J usage is TRBJ2-7; maybe TRBD1 (6 bases). Germline V lookup: CDR1 SQVTM, CDR2 ANQGSEA. The V end lost 4 bases, the J end lost 4 bases, and 11 bases lay between the germline ends. This CDR3 spans 12 amino acids.